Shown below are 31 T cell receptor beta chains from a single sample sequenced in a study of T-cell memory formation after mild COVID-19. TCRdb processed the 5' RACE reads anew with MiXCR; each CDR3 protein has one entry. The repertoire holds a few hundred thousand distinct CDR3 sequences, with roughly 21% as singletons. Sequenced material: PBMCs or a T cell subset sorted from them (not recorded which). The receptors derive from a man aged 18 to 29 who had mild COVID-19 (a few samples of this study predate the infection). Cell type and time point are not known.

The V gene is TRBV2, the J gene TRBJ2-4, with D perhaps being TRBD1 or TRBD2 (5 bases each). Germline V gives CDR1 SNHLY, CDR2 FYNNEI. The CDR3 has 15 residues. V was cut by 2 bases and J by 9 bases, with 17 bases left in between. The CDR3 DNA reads TGTGCCAGCAGTGAACCGGGGACCATCGACGGCATTCAGTACTTC. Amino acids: CASSEPGTIDGIQYF. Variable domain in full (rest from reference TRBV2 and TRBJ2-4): EPEVTQTPSHQVTQMGQEVILRCVPISNHLYFYWYRQILGQKVEFLVSFYNNEISEKSEIFDDQFSVERPDGSNFTLKIRSTKLEDSAMYFCASSEPGTIDGIQYFGAGTRLSVL.

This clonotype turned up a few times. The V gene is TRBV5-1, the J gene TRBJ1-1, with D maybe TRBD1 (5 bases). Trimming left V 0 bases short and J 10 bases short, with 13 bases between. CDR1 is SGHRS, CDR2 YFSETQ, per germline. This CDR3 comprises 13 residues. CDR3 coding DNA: TGCGCCAGCAGCTTGGATCCGCAGGGTCCAGCTTTCTTT. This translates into CASSLDPQGPAFF.

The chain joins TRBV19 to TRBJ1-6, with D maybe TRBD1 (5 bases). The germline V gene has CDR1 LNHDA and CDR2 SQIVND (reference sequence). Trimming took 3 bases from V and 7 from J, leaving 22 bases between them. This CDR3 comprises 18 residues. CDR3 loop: CASSILLGGQGQNSPLHF. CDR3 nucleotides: TGTGCCAGTAGTATCCTTCTGGGTGGGCAGGGTCAGAATTCACCCCTCCACTTT. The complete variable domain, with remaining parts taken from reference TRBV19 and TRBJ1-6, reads DGGITQSPKYLFRKEGQNVTLSCEQNLNHDAMYWYRQDPGQGLRLIYYSQIVNDFQKGDIAEGYSVSREKKESFPLTVTSAQKNPTAFYLCASSILLGGQGQNSPLHFGNGTRLTVT.

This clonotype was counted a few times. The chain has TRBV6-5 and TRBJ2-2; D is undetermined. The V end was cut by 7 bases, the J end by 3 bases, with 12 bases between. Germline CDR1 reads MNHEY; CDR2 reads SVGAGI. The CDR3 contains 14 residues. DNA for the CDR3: TGTGCCAGCACCCGACACACGGACACCGGGGAGCTGTTTTTT. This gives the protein CASTRHTDTGELFF.

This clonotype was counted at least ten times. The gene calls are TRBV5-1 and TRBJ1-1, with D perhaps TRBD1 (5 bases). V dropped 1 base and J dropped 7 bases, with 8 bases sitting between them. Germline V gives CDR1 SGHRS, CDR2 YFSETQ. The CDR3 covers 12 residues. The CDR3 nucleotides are TGCGCCAGCAGCTTGCAGGGTAATGAAGCTTTCTTT. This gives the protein CASSLQGNEAFF.

The CDR3, as DNA: TGTGCCAGCAGCTCTCCCGGACTAGCGGGGCTCCCGGGCCGGGAGACCCAGTACTTC. This gives the protein CASSSPGLAGLPGRETQYF. The chain has TRBV28 and TRBJ2-5; 12 nucleotides agree with TRBD2. The V segment lost 6 bases and the J segment 5 bases; nucleotides outside the gene matches: 19. The CDR3 is made up of 19 amino acids. Germline V gene lookup returns CDR1 MDHEN and CDR2 SYDVKM.

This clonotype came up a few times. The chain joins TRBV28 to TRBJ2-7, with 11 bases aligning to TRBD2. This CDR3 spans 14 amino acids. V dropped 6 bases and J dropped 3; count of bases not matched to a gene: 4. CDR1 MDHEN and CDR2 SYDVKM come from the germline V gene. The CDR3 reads CASRATSGGYEQYV. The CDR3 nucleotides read TGTGCCAGCAGAGCAACTAGCGGGGGCTACGAGCAGTACGTC.

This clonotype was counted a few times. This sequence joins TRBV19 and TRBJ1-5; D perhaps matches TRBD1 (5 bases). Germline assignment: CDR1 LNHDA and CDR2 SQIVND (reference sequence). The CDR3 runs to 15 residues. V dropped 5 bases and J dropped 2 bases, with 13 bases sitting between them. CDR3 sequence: CASSDSGARNQPQHF. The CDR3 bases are TGTGCCAGTAGTGATTCCGGGGCCCGCAATCAGCCCCAGCATTTT.

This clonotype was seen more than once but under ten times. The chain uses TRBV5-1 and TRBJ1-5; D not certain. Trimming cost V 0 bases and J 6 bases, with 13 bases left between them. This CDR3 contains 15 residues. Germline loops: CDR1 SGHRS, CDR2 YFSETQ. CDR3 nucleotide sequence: TGCGCCAGCAGCTTGGTGCCTGGGAGTGGTCAGCCCCAGCATTTT. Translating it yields CASSLVPGSGQPQHF.

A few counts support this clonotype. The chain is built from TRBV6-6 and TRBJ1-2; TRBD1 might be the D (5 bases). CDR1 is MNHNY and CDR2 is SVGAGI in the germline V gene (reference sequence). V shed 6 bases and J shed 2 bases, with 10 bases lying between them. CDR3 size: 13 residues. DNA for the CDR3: TGTGCCAGCAGAAGGGGAGAGAACTATGGCTACACCTTC. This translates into CASRRGENYGYTF.

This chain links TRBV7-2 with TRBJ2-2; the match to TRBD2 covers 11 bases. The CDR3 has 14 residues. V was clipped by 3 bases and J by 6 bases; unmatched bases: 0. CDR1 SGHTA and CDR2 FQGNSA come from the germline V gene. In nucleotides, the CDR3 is TGTGCCAGCAGCTTTAGCGGGGGGGCCGGGGAGCTGTTTTTT. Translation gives CASSFSGGAGELFF.

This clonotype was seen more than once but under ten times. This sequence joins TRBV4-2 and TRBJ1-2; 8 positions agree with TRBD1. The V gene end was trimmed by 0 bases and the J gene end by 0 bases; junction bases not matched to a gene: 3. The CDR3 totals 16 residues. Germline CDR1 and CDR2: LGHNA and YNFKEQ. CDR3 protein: CASSQDGQGANYGYTF. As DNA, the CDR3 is TGTGCCAGCAGCCAAGATGGACAGGGAGCTAACTATGGCTACACCTTC.

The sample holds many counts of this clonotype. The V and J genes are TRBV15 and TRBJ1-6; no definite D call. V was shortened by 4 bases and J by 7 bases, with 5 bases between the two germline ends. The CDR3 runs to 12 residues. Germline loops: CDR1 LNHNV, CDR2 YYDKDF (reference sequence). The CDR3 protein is CATSIPNSPLHF. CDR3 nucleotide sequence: TGTGCCACCAGCATCCCAAATTCACCCCTCCACTTT.

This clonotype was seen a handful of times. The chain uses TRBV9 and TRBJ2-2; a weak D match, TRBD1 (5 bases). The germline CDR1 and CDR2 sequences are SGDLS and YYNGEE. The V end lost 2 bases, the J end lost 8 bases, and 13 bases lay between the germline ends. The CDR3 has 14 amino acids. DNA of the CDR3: TGTGCCAGCAGCGTCGGCCAGTACAGGGGGGAGCTGTTTTTT. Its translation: CASSVGQYRGELFF.

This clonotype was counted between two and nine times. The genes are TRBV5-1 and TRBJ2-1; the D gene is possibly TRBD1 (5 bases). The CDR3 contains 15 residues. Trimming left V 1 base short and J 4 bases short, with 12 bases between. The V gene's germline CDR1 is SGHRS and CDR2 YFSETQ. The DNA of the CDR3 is TGCGCCAGCAGCTTGTTGTCGGACAATTACAATGAGCAGTTCTTC. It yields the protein CASSLLSDNYNEQFF.

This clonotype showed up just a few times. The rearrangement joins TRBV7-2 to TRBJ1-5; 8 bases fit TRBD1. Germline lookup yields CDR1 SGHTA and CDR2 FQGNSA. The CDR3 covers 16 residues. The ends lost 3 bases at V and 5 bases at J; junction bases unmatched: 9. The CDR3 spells CASSLGGTGAHQPQHF. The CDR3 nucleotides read TGTGCCAGCAGCTTGGGGGGGACAGGTGCTCATCAGCCCCAGCATTTT.

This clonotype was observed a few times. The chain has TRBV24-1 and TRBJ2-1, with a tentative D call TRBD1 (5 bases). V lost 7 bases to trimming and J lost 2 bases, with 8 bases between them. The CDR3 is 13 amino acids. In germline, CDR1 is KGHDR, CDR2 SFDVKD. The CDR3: CATRAGTYNEQFF. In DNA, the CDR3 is TGTGCCACCAGGGCAGGGACCTACAATGAGCAGTTCTTC.

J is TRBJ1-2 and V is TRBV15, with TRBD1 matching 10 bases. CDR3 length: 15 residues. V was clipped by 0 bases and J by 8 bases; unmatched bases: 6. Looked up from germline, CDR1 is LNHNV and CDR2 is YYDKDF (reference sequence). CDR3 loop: CATSREVWDRGGYTF. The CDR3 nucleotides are TGTGCCACCAGCAGAGAAGTATGGGACAGGGGAGGCTACACCTTC.

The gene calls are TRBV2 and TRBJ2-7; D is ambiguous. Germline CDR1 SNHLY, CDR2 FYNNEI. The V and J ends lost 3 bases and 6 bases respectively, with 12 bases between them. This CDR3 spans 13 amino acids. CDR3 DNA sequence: TGTGCCAGCAGTGAGATCCTAAACAGCGAGCAGTACTTC. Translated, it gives CASSEILNSEQYF.

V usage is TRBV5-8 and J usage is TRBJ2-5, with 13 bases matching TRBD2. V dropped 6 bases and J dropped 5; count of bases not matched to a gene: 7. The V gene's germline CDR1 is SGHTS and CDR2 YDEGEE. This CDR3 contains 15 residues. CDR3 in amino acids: CASTGLAGAGETQYF. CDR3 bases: TGTGCCAGCACCGGACTAGCGGGGGCCGGGGAGACCCAGTACTTC. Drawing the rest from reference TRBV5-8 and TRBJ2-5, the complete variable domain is EAGVTQSPTHLIKTRGQQATLRCSPISGHTSVYWYQQALGLGLQFLLWYDEGEERNRGNFPPRFSGRQFPNYSSELNVNALELEDSALYLCASTGLAGAGETQYFGPGTRLLVL.

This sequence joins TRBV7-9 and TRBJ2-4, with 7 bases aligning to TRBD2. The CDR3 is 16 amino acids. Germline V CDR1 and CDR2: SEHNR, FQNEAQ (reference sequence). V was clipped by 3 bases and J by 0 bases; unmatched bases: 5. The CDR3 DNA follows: TGTGCCAGCAGCTTTATGGCGGGAGTAGCCAAAAACATTCAGTACTTC. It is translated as CASSFMAGVAKNIQYF. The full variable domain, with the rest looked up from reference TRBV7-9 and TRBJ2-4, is DTGVSQNPRHKITKRGQNVTFRCDPISEHNRLYWYRQTLGQGPEFLTYFQNEAQLEKSRLLSDRFSAERPKGSFSTLEIQRTEQGDSAMYLCASSFMAGVAKNIQYFGAGTRLSVL.

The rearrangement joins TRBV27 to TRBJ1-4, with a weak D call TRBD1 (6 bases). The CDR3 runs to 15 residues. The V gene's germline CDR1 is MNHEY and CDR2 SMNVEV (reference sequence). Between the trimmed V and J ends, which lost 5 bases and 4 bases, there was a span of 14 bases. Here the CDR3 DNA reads TGTGCCAGCAGTCAAAACAGAGGGGGTAATGAAAAACTGTTTTTT. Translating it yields CASSQNRGGNEKLFF.

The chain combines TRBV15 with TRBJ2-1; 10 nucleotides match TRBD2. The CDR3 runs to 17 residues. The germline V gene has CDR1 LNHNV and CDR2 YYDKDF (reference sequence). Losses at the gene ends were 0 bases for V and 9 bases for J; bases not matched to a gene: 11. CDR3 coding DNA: TGTGCCACCAGCAGAGATCCTCTAGCGGGGGACGGCGGTGAGCAGTTCTTC. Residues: CATSRDPLAGDGGEQFF.

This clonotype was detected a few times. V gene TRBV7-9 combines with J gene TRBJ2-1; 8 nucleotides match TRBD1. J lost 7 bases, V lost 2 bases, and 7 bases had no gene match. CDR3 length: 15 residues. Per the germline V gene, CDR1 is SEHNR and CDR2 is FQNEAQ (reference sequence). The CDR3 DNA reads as TGTGCCAGCAGCTTAACCCGGACAGGGAGGAATGAGCAGTTCTTC. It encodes CASSLTRTGRNEQFF.

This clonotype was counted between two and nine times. CDR3 DNA: TGTGCCAGCAGCTTCCGGGGGGGAGTAACAGATACGCAGTATTTT. Translated: CASSFRGGVTDTQYF. This chain links TRBV11-2 with TRBJ2-3; 8 nucleotides match TRBD2. Germline CDR1 and CDR2: SGHAT and FQNNGV. J lost 3 bases, V lost 3 bases, and 5 bases had no gene match. CDR3 length: 15 amino acids.

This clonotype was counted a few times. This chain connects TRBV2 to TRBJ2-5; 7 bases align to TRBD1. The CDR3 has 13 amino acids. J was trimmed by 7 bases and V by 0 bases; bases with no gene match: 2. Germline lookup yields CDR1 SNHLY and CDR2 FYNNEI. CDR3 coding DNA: TGTGCCAGCAGTGAAGCGGCAGGGGGGACCCAGTACTTC. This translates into CASSEAAGGTQYF.

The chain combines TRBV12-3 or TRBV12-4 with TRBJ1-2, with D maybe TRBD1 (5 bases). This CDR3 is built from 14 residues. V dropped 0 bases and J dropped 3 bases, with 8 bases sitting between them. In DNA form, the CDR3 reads TGTGCCAGCAGTTTAGCGGGGGACTACTATGGCTACACCTTC. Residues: CASSLAGDYYGYTF.

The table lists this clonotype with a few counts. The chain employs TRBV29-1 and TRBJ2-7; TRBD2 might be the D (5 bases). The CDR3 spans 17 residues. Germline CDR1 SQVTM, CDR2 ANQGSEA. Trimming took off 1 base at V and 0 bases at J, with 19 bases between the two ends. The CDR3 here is CSVEGARPTTSSYEQYV. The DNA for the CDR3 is TGCAGCGTTGAAGGCGCCAGACCGACTACAAGCTCCTACGAGCAGTACGTC.

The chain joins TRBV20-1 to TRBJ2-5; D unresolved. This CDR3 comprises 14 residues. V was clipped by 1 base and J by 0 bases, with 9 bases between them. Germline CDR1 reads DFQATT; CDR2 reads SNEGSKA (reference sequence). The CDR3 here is CSARGPDYQETQYF. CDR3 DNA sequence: TGCAGTGCTAGAGGCCCAGACTACCAAGAGACCCAGTACTTC.

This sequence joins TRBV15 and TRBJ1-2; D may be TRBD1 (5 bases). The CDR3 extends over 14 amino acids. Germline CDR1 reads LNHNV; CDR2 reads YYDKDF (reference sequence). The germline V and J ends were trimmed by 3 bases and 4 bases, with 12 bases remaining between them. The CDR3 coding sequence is TGTGCCACCAGCAGTACAGGTCTCGCCTATGGCTACACCTTC. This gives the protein CATSSTGLAYGYTF. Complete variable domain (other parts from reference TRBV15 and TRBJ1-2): DAMVIQNPRYQVTQFGKPVTLSCSQTLNHNVMYWYQQKSSQAPKLLFHYYDKDFNNEADTPDNFQSRRPNTSFCFLDIRSPGLGDTAMYLCATSSTGLAYGYTFGSGTRLTVV.

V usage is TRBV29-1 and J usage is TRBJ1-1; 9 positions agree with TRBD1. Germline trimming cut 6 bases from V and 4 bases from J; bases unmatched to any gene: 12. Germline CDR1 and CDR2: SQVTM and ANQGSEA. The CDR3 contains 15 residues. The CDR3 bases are TGCAGCGTCTCCACGGACAGGGGATGGGGCACTGAAGCTTTCTTT. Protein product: CSVSTDRGWGTEAFF.